This T cell receptor (beta chain) was sequenced in a study of T cell responses to AZD1222 COVID-19 vaccine. Study at large: Analysis merged second doses at about 4 or about 12 weeks.

Repertoires were generated with immunoSEQ multiplex PCR, while TCRdb's copy carries only in-frame clones and drops some. The repertoire holds roughly 100,000 clones, about 90% seen once, with about 4.8% in the top ten. V dropped 3 bases and J dropped 2; count of bases not matched to a gene: 7. This CDR3 has 15 amino acids. Germline V gives CDR1 SGHAT, CDR2 FQNNGV. This sequence joins TRBV11-2 and TRBJ2-7, with 7 bases aligning to TRBD1. Sequenced here: peripheral blood, sampled on day 0 of AZD1222 vaccination. This TCR derives from an adult in good health. Here the CDR3 DNA reads TGTGCCAGCAGCTTGTACGGGACAGCCGCCTACGAGCAGTACTTC. Encoded protein: CASSLYGTAAYEQYF.